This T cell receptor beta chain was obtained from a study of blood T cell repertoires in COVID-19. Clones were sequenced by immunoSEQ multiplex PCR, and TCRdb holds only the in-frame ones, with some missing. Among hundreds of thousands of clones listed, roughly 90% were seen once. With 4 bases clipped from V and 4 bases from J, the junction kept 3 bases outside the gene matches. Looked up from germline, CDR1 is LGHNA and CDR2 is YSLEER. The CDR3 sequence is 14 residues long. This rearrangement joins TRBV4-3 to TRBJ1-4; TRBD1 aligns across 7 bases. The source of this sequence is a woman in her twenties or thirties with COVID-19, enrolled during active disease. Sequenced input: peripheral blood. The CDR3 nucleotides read TGCGCCAGCAGCCGACGACAGGGTAATGAAAAACTGTTTTTT. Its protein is CASSRRQGNEKLFF.